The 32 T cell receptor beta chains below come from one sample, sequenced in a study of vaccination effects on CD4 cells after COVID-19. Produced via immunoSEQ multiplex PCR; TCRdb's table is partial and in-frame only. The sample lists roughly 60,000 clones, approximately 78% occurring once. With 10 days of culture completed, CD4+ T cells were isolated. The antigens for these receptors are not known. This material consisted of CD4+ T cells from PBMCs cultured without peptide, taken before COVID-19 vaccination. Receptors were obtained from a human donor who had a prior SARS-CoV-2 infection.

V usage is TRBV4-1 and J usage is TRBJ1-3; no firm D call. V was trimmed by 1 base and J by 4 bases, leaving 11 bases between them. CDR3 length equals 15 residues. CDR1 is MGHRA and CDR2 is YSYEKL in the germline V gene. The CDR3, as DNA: TGCGCCAGCAGCCAAGGCGCTCTCGGAGGAAACACCATATATTTT. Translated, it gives CASSQGALGGNTIYF.

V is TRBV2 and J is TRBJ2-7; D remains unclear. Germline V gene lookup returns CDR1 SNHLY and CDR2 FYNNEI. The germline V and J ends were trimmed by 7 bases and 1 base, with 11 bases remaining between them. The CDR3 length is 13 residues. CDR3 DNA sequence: TGTGCCAGCATAGCAAAGGAGTCCTACGAGCAGTACTTC. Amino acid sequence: CASIAKESYEQYF.

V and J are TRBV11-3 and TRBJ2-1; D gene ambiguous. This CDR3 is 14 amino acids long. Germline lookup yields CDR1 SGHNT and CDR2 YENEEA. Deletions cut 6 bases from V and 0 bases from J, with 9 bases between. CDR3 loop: CASSFTSSYNEQFF. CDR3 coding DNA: TGTGCCAGCAGTTTTACCAGCTCCTACAATGAGCAGTTCTTC.

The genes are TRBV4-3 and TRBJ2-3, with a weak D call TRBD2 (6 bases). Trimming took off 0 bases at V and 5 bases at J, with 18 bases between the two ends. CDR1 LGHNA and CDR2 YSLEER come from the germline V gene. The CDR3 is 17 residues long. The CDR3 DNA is TGCGCCAGCAGCCAAGATCGGGGAAGCGGGCGAGAAGATACGCAGTATTTT. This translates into CASSQDRGSGREDTQYF.

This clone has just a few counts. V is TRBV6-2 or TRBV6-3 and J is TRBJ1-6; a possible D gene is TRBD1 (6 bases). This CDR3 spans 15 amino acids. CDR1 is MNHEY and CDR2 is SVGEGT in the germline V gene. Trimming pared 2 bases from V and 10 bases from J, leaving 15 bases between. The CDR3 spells CASSYPRQVWSPLHF. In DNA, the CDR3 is TGTGCCAGCAGTTACCCGCGACAGGTCTGGTCACCCCTCCACTTT.

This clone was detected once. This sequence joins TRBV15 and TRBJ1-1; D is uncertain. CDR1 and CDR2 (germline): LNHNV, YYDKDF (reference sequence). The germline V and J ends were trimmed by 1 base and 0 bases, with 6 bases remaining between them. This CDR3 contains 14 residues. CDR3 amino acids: CATSRAHMNTEAFF. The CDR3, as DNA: TGTGCCACCAGCAGAGCCCACATGAACACTGAAGCTTTCTTT.

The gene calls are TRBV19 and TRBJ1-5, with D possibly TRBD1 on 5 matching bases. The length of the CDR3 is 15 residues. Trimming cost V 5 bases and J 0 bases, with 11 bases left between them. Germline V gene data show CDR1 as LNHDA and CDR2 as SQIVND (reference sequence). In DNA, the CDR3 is TGTGCCAGTAGTCTTGGGGGGTTTAGCAATCAGCCCCAGCATTTT. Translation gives CASSLGGFSNQPQHF.

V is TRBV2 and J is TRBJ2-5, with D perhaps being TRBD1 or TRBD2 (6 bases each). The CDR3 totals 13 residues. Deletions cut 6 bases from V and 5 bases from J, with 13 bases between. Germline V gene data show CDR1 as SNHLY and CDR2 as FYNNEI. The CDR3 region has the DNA TGTGCCAGCAGACGGGGGCGATTGGAGACCCAGTACTTC. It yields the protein CASRRGRLETQYF. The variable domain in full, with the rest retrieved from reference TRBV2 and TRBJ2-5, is EPEVTQTPSHQVTQMGQEVILRCVPISNHLYFYWYRQILGQKVEFLVSFYNNEISEKSEIFDDQFSVERPDGSNFTLKIRSTKLEDSAMYFCASRRGRLETQYFGPGTRLLVL.

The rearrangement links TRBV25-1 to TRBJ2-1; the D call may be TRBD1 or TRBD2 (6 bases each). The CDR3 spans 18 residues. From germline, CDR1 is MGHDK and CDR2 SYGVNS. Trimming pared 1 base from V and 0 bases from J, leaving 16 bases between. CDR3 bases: TGTGCCAGCAGTGAATGGGGGGCAGGGTACAGCTCCTACAATGAGCAGTTCTTC. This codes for CASSEWGAGYSSYNEQFF.

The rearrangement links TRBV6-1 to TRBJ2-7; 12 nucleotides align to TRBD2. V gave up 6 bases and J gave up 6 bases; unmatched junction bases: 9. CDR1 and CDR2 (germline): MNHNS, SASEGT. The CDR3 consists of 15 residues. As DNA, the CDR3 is TGTGCCAGCAGACTTCGACTAGCGGGAGAAAGCGAGCAGTACTTC. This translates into CASRLRLAGESEQYF.

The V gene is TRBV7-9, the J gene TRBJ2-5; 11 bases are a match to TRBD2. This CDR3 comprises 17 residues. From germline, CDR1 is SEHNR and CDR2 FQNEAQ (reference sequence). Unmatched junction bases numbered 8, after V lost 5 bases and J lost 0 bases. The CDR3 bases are TGTGCCAGCAGCCCCGGGATAGCGGGGGGGTACCAAGAGACCCAGTACTTC. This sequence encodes CASSPGIAGGYQETQYF.

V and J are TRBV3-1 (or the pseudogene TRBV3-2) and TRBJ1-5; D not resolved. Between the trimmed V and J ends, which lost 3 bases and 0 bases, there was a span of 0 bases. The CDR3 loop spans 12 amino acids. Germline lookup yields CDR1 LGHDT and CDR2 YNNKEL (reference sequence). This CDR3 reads CASSHSNQPQHF. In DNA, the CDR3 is TGTGCCAGCAGCCATAGCAATCAGCCCCAGCATTTT.

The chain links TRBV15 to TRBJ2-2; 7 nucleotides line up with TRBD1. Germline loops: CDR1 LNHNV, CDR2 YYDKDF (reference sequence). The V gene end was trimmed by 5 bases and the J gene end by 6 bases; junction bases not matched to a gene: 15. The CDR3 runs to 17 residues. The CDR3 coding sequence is TGTGCCACCAGCGCAATGCACCCAACGCAGGGGGCCGGGGAGCTGTTTTTT. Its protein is CATSAMHPTQGAGELFF.

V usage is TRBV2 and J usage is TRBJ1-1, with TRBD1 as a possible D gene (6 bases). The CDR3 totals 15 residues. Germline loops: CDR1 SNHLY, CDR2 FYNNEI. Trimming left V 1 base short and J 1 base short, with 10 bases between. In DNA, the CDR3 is TGTGCCAGCAGTGAAGAACCAGGGGCGAACACTGAAGCTTTCTTT. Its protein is CASSEEPGANTEAFF.

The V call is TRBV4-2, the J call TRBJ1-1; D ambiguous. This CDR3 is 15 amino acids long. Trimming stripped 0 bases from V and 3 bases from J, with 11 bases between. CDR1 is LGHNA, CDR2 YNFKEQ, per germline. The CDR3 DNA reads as TGTGCCAGCAGCCAAGATACAGTCGACTACACTGAAGCTTTCTTT. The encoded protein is CASSQDTVDYTEAFF.

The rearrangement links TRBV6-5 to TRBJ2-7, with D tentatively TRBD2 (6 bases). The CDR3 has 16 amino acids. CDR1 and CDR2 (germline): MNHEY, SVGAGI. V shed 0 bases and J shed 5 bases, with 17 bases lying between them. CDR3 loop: CASSYSIGPGGDEQYF. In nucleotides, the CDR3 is TGTGCCAGCAGTTACTCGATCGGTCCAGGAGGGGACGAGCAGTACTTC.

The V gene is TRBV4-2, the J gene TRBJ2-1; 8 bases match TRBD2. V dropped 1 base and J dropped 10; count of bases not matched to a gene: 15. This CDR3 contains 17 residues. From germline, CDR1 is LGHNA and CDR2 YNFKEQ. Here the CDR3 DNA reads TGTGCCAGCAGCCAAGCCACCGGGACTAGGGGGGTCAAAGAGCAGTTCTTC. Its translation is CASSQATGTRGVKEQFF.

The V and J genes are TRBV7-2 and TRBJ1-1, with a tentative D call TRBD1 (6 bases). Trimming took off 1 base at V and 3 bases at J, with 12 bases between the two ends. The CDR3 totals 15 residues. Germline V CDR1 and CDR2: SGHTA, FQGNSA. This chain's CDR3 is CASSLGLPGDTEAFF. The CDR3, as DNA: TGTGCCAGCAGCTTAGGGTTACCAGGGGACACTGAAGCTTTCTTT.

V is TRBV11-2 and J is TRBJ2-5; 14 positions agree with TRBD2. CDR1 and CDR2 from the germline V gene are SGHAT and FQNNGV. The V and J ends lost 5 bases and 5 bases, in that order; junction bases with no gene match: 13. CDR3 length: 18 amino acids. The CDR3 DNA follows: TGTGCCAGCAGCCCCGGGACTAGCGGGGGATCTGGGCGCGAGACCCAGTACTTC. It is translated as CASSPGTSGGSGRETQYF. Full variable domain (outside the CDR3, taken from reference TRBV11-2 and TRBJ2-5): EAGVAQSPRYKIIEKRQSVAFWCNPISGHATLYWYQQILGQGPKLLIQFQNNGVVDDSQLPKDRFSAERLKGVDSTLKIQPAKLEDSAVYLCASSPGTSGGSGRETQYFGPGTRLLVL.

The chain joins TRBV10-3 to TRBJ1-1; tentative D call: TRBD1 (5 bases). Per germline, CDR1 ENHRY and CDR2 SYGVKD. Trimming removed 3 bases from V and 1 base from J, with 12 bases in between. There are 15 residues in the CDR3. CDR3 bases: TGTGCCATCAGTGAAACGGGACTCACGAACACTGAAGCTTTCTTT. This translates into CAISETGLTNTEAFF.

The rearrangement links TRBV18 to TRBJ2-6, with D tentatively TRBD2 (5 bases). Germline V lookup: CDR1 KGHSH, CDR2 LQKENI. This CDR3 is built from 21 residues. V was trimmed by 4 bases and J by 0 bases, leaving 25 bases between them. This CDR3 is CASSQTRRQQETFSGANVLTF. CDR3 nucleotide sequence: TGTGCCAGCTCACAGACTCGGAGGCAGCAAGAGACCTTCTCTGGGGCCAACGTCCTGACTTTC.

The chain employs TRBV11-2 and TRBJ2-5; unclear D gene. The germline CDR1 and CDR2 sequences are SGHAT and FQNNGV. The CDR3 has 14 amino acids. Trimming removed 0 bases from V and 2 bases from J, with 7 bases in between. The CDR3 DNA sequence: TGTGCCAGCAGCTTAGATCGGATGCAAGAGACCCAGTACTTC. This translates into CASSLDRMQETQYF.

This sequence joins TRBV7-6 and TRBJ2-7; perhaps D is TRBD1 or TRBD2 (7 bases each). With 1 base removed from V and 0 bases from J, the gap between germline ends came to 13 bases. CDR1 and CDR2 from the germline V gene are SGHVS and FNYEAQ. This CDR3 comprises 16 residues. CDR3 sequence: CASSLGGGQLSYEQYF. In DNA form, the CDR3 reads TGTGCCAGCAGCTTAGGGGGGGGACAGCTCTCCTACGAGCAGTACTTC.

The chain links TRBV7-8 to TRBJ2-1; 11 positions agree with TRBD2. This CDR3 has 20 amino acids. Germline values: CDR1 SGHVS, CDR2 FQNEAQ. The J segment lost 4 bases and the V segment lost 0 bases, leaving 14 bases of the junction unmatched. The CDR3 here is CASSLAQTQRLAGSYNEQFF. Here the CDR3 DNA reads TGTGCCAGCAGCTTAGCCCAAACCCAAAGACTAGCGGGGAGTTACAATGAGCAGTTCTTC.

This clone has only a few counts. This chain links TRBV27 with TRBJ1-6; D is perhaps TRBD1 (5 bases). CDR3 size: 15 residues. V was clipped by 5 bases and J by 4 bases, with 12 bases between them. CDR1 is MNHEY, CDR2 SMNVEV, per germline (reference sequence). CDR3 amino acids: CASSKRDPYNSPLHF. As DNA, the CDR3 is TGTGCCAGCAGTAAACGGGACCCTTATAATTCACCCCTCCACTTT.

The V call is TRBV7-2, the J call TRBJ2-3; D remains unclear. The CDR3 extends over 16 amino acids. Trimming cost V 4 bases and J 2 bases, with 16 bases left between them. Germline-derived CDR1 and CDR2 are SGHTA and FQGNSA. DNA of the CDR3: TGTGCCAGCAGCTCCAACACCTTAGGTTTCACAGATACGCAGTATTTT. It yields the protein CASSSNTLGFTDTQYF.

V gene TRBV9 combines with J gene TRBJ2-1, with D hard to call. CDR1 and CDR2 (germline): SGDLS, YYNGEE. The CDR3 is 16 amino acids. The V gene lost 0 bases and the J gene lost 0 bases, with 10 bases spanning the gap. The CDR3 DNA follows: TGTGCCAGCAGCGTAGCTTCCAGATTCTCCTACAATGAGCAGTTCTTC. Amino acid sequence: CASSVASRFSYNEQFF.

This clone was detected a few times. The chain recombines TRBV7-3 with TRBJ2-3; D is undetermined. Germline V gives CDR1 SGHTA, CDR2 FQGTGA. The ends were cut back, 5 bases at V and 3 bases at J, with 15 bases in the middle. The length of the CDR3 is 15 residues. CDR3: CASSPSLLGTDTQYF. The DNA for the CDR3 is TGTGCCAGCAGCCCCTCTCTTTTGGGGACAGATACGCAGTATTTT. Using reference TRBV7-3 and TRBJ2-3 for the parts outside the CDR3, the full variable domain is GAGVSQTPSNKVTEKGKYVELRCDPISGHTALYWYRQSLGQGPEFLIYFQGTGAADDSGLPNDRFFAVRPEGSVSTLKIQRTERGDSAVYLCASSPSLLGTDTQYFGPGTRLTVL.

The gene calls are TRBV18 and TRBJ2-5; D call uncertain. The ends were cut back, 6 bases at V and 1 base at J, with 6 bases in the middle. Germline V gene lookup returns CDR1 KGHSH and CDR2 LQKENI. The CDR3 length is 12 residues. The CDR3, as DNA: TGTGCCAGCTCGTCTGGCCAAGAGACCCAGTACTTC. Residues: CASSSGQETQYF.

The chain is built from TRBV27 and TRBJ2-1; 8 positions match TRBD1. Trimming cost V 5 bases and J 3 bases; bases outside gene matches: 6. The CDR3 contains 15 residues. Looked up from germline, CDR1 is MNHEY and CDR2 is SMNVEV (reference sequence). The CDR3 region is CASSPTTGDYNEQFF. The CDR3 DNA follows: TGTGCCAGCAGTCCAACGACAGGGGACTACAATGAGCAGTTCTTC.

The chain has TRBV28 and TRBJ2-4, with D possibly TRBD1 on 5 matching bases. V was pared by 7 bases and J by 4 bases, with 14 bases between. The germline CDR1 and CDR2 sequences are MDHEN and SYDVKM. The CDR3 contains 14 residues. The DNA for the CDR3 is TGTGCCAGCACCCAACAGGTGGGGAAAAACATTCAGTACTTC. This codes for CASTQQVGKNIQYF. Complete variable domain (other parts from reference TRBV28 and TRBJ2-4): DVKVTQSSRYLVKRTGEKVFLECVQDMDHENMFWYRQDPGLGLRLIYFSYDVKMKEKGDIPEGYSVSREKKERFSLILESASTNQTSMYLCASTQQVGKNIQYFGAGTRLSVL.

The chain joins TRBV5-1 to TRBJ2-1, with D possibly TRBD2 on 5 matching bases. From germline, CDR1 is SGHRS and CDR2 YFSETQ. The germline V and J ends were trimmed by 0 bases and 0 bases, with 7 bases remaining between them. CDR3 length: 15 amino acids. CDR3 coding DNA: TGCGCCAGCAGCTTGGGGACTCCCTCCTACAATGAGCAGTTCTTC. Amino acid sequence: CASSLGTPSYNEQFF.